What follows are 32 T cell receptor beta chains derived from one specimen sequenced in a study of cytomegalovirus exposure and HLA in healthy donors (dated by TCRdb to 2016 to 2017). The library was prepared using the immunoSEQ multiplex PCR assay. For the multiplex PCR, a mixture combining 60 forward primers for TCR Vbeta segments and 13 reverse primers for TCR Jbeta segments was used. TCRdb stores this immuneACCESS table with in-frame sequences only. Part of the clones is absent; in the studies checked, under half of the shortfall reflects unresolved V genes, and no reason is known for the rest. The sample table lists 150,000 or so clones, approximately 82% of them with a count of one. The biggest ten clones account for about 1.5% of the sample. Specimen: PBMCs. These receptors all come from a man aged 30 to 39 in good health and CMV-seropositive.

The gene calls are TRBV7-3 and TRBJ2-1, with TRBD1 matching 10 bases. The trim removed 4 bases at V and 9 bases at J, leaving 9 bases unmatched. The CDR3 has 15 residues. Germline CDR1 and CDR2: SGHTA and FQGTGA. The CDR3 nucleotides read TGTGCCAGCAGCTCCCAGGGGACAGGGGTCGGTGAGCAGTTCTTC. Translated, it gives CASSSQGTGVGEQFF. Filled out from reference TRBV7-3 and TRBJ2-1, the complete variable domain reads GAGVSQTPSNKVTEKGKYVELRCDPISGHTALYWYRQSLGQGPEFLIYFQGTGAADDSGLPNDRFFAVRPEGSVSTLKIQRTERGDSAVYLCASSSQGTGVGEQFFGPGTRLTVL.

V gene TRBV2 combines with J gene TRBJ2-5; TRBD2 matches at 16 bases. CDR3 length: 18 amino acids. Germline assignment: CDR1 SNHLY and CDR2 FYNNEI. V shed 4 bases, J shed 4 bases, and the junction held 9 bases outside the gene matches. Here the CDR3 reads CASSAGTSGGAVGETQYF. CDR3 in DNA: TGTGCCAGCAGTGCCGGGACTAGCGGGGGGGCCGTGGGAGAGACCCAGTACTTC.

This sequence joins TRBV7-9 and TRBJ2-3; a possible D gene is TRBD2 (6 bases). Germline lookup yields CDR1 SEHNR and CDR2 FQNEAQ (reference sequence). The V end lost 5 bases, the J end lost 3 bases, and 24 bases lay between the germline ends. This CDR3 spans 18 amino acids. CDR3 DNA: TGTGCCAGCAGCCTCGATGATAGCGGAAAGGTGGCAACAGATACGCAGTATTTT. It codes for CASSLDDSGKVATDTQYF.

The chain combines TRBV5-6 with TRBJ2-7, with D tentatively TRBD2 (6 bases). This CDR3 has 15 amino acids. V shed 0 bases and J shed 2 bases, with 12 bases lying between them. Germline V CDR1 and CDR2: SGHDT, YYEEEE. CDR3 in amino acids: CASSLGVSGPYEQYF. DNA of the CDR3: TGTGCCAGCAGCTTGGGAGTTAGCGGACCCTACGAGCAGTACTTC.

This clone has a handful of counts. The rearrangement links TRBV14 to TRBJ1-1, with D perhaps matching TRBD1 (6 bases). Germline CDR1 is SGHDN and CDR2 is FVKESK. Trimming removed 1 base from V and 1 base from J, with 10 bases in between. The CDR3 sequence is 15 residues long. This CDR3 is CASSQVTGSNTEAFF. The DNA for the CDR3 is TGTGCCAGCAGCCAAGTTACAGGGTCGAACACTGAAGCTTTCTTT.

This clone was observed a few times. The rearrangement uses TRBV28 and TRBJ1-1, with D possibly matching TRBD1 (6 bases). Trimming cost V 5 bases and J 4 bases, with 14 bases left between them. This CDR3 comprises 14 residues. Germline-derived CDR1 and CDR2 are MDHEN and SYDVKM. The CDR3 reads CASSIHGQPTEAFF. The DNA for the CDR3 is TGTGCCAGCAGTATTCATGGACAGCCCACTGAAGCTTTCTTT.

The CDR3 DNA sequence: TGTGCCAGCAGGGAAAGAGAAGGGGTTAGCAATCAGCCCCAGCATTTT. It yields the protein CASREREGVSNQPQHF. The rearrangement joins TRBV28 to TRBJ1-5, with D tentatively TRBD1 (5 bases). From germline, CDR1 is MDHEN and CDR2 SYDVKM. Trimming took 6 bases from V and 0 from J, leaving 15 bases between them. There are 16 residues in the CDR3.

This chain connects TRBV25-1 to TRBJ2-7; weak D call: TRBD1 (5 bases). The CDR3 contains 12 residues. Germline CDR1 MGHDK, CDR2 SYGVNS. The V gene lost 4 bases and the J gene lost 10 bases, with 14 bases spanning the gap. This chain's CDR3 is CASSGPPGYQYF. DNA of the CDR3: TGTGCCAGCAGTGGGCCCCCAGGGTACCAGTACTTC.

The chain combines TRBV9 with TRBJ1-5; D call uncertain. This CDR3 comprises 13 residues. Germline V gene sequence: CDR1 SGDLS, CDR2 YYNGEE. Trimming stripped 1 base from V and 9 bases from J, with 11 bases between. This CDR3 is CASSVSPVGPQHF. CDR3 nucleotides: TGTGCCAGCAGCGTAAGCCCGGTCGGGCCCCAGCATTTT.

The chain combines TRBV11-3 with TRBJ2-1, with TRBD2 matching over 7 bases. Trimming at V came to 4 bases and at J to 7 bases, leaving 13 bases not matched to a gene. This CDR3 spans 16 amino acids. Germline CDR1 SGHNT, CDR2 YENEEA. CDR3 sequence: CASSSRLAADRNEQFF. The CDR3 nucleotides read TGTGCCAGCAGCTCCAGACTAGCTGCAGATCGTAATGAGCAGTTCTTC.

V is TRBV28 and J is TRBJ1-4; 9 bases align to TRBD1. Germline V CDR1 and CDR2: MDHEN, SYDVKM. Trimming cost V 6 bases and J 0 bases; bases outside gene matches: 8. This CDR3 is 17 amino acids long. CDR3 DNA sequence: TGTGCCAGCAGCCGGACAGGGGAATACGCAACTAATGAAAAACTGTTTTTT. It codes for CASSRTGEYATNEKLFF.

The chain carries TRBV4-2 and TRBJ2-1, with 9 bases fitting TRBD1. The CDR3 consists of 17 residues. The V and J ends lost 4 bases and 6 bases, in that order; junction bases with no gene match: 13. Looked up from germline, CDR1 is LGHNA and CDR2 is YNFKEQ. CDR3 nucleotides: TGTGCCAGCAGCCCACTGGGAGGGACAGGGAGGTCCAATGAGCAGTTCTTC. It translates to CASSPLGGTGRSNEQFF.

To note about this clone: The junction departs from germline at one end; a sequencing error may be responsible. The rearrangement joins TRBV27 to TRBJ1-2, with a possible D match to TRBD1 (5 bases). Germline CDR1 and CDR2: MNHEY and SMNVEV (reference sequence). CDR3 length equals 14 residues. The CDR3 sequence is CASSLSGGLYGYTF. The DNA for the CDR3 is TGTGCCAGCAGTCTATCGGGGGGACTCTATGGCTACACCTTC.

The chain links TRBV28 to TRBJ2-1; 8 bases line up with TRBD2. The CDR3 has 15 amino acids. Germline V lookup: CDR1 MDHEN, CDR2 SYDVKM. Trimming cost V 2 bases and J 8 bases; bases outside gene matches: 8. DNA of the CDR3: TGTGCCAGCAGTTTAGGCGGGACTAGTATAGATGAGCAGTTCTTC. This encodes CASSLGGTSIDEQFF.

The gene calls are TRBV5-1 and TRBJ2-2; 11 bases are shared with TRBD2. The germline CDR1 and CDR2 sequences are SGHRS and YFSETQ. Trimming removed 6 bases from V and 6 bases from J; junction bases left unmatched: 10. There are 16 residues in the CDR3. The CDR3, as DNA: TGCGCCAGCAACCCGACTAGCGGGATATATTCCGGGGAGCTGTTTTTT. It translates to CASNPTSGIYSGELFF.

CDR3 residues: CATSREFGTVYEQYF. In DNA form, the CDR3 reads TGTGCCACCAGCAGAGAATTCGGGACAGTCTACGAGCAGTACTTC. The chain couples TRBV15 to TRBJ2-7; TRBD1 agrees at 7 bases. V lost 0 bases to trimming and J lost 3 bases; unmatched junction nucleotides: 5. This CDR3 has 15 residues. Germline V gene sequence: CDR1 LNHNV, CDR2 YYDKDF (reference sequence). The full variable domain, rest sourced from reference TRBV15 and TRBJ2-7, is DAMVIQNPRYQVTQFGKPVTLSCSQTLNHNVMYWYQQKSSQAPKLLFHYYDKDFNNEADTPDNFQSRRPNTSFCFLDIRSPGLGDTAMYLCATSREFGTVYEQYFGPGTRLTVT.

The chain links TRBV5-1 to TRBJ1-1, with TRBD1 as a possible D gene (6 bases). The CDR3 loop spans 15 amino acids. The germline V gene has CDR1 SGHRS and CDR2 YFSETQ. CDR3 amino acids: CVNPPYRAMGTEAFF. CDR3 bases: TGCGTAAACCCCCCCTACAGGGCCATGGGCACTGAAGCTTTCTTT.

CDR3 in DNA: TGTGCCAGCAGATCCTTTCGTGGGGGGGTGCCTGAAGCTTTCTTT. Protein: CASRSFRGGVPEAFF. This chain links TRBV6-1 with TRBJ1-1, with D perhaps TRBD1 (5 bases). The V end lost 6 bases, the J end lost 6 bases, and 20 bases lay between the germline ends. Looked up from germline, CDR1 is MNHNS and CDR2 is SASEGT. This CDR3 region has 15 residues.

The V call is TRBV18, the J call TRBJ1-6, with no clear D. This CDR3 has 15 amino acids. Trimming left V 2 bases short and J 5 bases short, with 10 bases between. Germline assignment: CDR1 KGHSH and CDR2 LQKENI. The CDR3 loop reads CASSPLEVDNSPLHF. In nucleotides, the CDR3 is TGTGCCAGCTCACCATTGGAGGTAGATAATTCACCCCTCCACTTT.

The CDR3 is CASSTWDSHYEQYF. CDR3 nucleotides: TGTGCCAGTAGTACCTGGGACAGCCACTACGAGCAGTACTTC. The rearrangement uses TRBV19 and TRBJ2-7; 7 nucleotides align to TRBD1. The CDR3 spans 14 residues. Per germline, CDR1 LNHDA and CDR2 SQIVND (reference sequence). After removal of 4 bases from V and 3 bases from J, the junction contained 6 bases not matched to a gene.

The rearrangement uses TRBV7-8 and TRBJ2-1; possibly TRBD2 for D (5 bases). The CDR3 runs 16 residues. The V gene lost 5 bases and the J gene lost 7 bases, with 21 bases spanning the gap. The germline V gene encodes CDR1 SGHVS and CDR2 FQNEAQ. This CDR3 reads CASSPGGASLGNEQFF. DNA of the CDR3: TGTGCCAGCAGCCCCGGTGGCGCTAGCCTGGGGAATGAGCAGTTCTTC.

As regards this clone: This sample includes further DNA sequences coding for the same CDR3. The genes are TRBV28 and TRBJ1-1; D is possibly TRBD1 (6 bases). Germline V lookup: CDR1 MDHEN, CDR2 SYDVKM. Trimming stripped 7 bases from V and 3 bases from J, with 6 bases between. There are 11 residues in the CDR3. The chain's CDR3 is CASTGDTEAFF. The CDR3 bases are TGTGCCAGCACAGGGGACACTGAAGCTTTCTTT.

The rearrangement joins TRBV7-3 to TRBJ2-2; D remains ambiguous. Germline lookup yields CDR1 SGHTA and CDR2 FQGTGA. V was clipped by 4 bases and J by 0 bases, with 6 bases between them. The CDR3 extends over 14 amino acids. The CDR3 region has the DNA TGTGCCAGCAGCTCCGTAACGAACACCGGGGAGCTGTTTTTT. It specifies CASSSVTNTGELFF.

Comment on this clone: A junction end diverges from the germline sequence, so it may reflect a read error. The chain has TRBV2 and TRBJ2-5, with D possibly matching TRBD2 (5 bases). The V gene's germline CDR1 is SNHLY and CDR2 FYNNEI. The CDR3 spans 11 residues. CDR3 protein: CASSEQLAMDF. The CDR3 DNA is TGTGCCAGCAGTGAACAGCTAGCTATGGACTTC.

This clone has a single count. CDR3 sequence: CAISGEGNQPQHF. CDR3 in DNA: TGTGCCATCAGTGGAGAGGGCAATCAGCCCCAGCATTTT. The rearrangement joins TRBV10-3 to TRBJ1-5; no reliable D call. V was cut by 4 bases and J by 2 bases, with 6 bases left in between. Germline assignment: CDR1 ENHRY and CDR2 SYGVKD. This CDR3 region has 13 residues.

This rearrangement joins TRBV5-8 to TRBJ1-3; D possibly corresponds to TRBD1 (5 bases). The CDR3 has 19 amino acids. Germline loops: CDR1 SGHTS, CDR2 YDEGEE. Trimming left V 3 bases short and J 0 bases short, with 22 bases between. The CDR3 region is CASSYRTTGITFSGNTIYF. The CDR3 nucleotides read TGTGCCAGCAGCTACCGGACAACCGGCATAACCTTCTCTGGAAACACCATATATTTT.

The chain uses TRBV11-2 and TRBJ2-7; TRBD1 matches 8 bases. The CDR3 totals 15 residues. Germline CDR1 reads SGHAT; CDR2 reads FQNNGV. J lost 2 bases, V lost 3 bases, and 6 bases had no gene match. CDR3 DNA: TGTGCCAGCAGCTTGGTGACAGGGGAGACCTACGAGCAGTACTTC. This gives the protein CASSLVTGETYEQYF. The complete variable domain, with remaining parts taken from reference TRBV11-2 and TRBJ2-7, reads EAGVAQSPRYKIIEKRQSVAFWCNPISGHATLYWYQQILGQGPKLLIQFQNNGVVDDSQLPKDRFSAERLKGVDSTLKIQPAKLEDSAVYLCASSLVTGETYEQYFGPGTRLTVT.

This clone has more than one count but fewer than ten. The rearrangement uses TRBV5-6 and TRBJ2-7; 7 nucleotides agree with TRBD1. V lost 5 bases to trimming and J lost 6 bases; unmatched junction nucleotides: 8. The CDR3 extends over 13 amino acids. Germline V gene data show CDR1 as SGHDT and CDR2 as YYEEEE. DNA of the CDR3: TGTGCCAGCAGACAAACAGGGGTCAGCGAGCAGTACTTC. Translating gives CASRQTGVSEQYF. The full variable domain, with the rest looked up from reference TRBV5-6 and TRBJ2-7, is DAGVTQSPTHLIKTRGQQVTLRCSPKSGHDTVSWYQQALGQGPQFIFQYYEEEERQRGNFPDRFSGHQFPNYSSELNVNALLLGDSALYLCASRQTGVSEQYFGPGTRLTVT.

This chain joins TRBV9 and TRBJ1-1; D gene uncertain. Germline lookup yields CDR1 SGDLS and CDR2 YYNGEE. The CDR3 extends over 15 amino acids. V lost 0 bases and J 1 base, leaving 10 bases between the germline ends. The CDR3 reads CASSVVRVANTEAFF. The CDR3 bases are TGTGCCAGCAGCGTAGTGAGGGTGGCGAACACTGAAGCTTTCTTT.

There are a few counts of this clone. The chain couples TRBV6-1 to TRBJ2-7; D possibly corresponds to TRBD1 (6 bases). V gave up 7 bases and J gave up 3 bases, with 13 bases separating them. This CDR3 spans 13 amino acids. In germline, CDR1 is MNHNS, CDR2 SASEGT. For the CDR3, the DNA is TGTGCCAGCATGGACAGTCGCTTCTACGAGCAGTACTTC. This encodes CASMDSRFYEQYF.

V gene TRBV4-2 combines with J gene TRBJ2-5, with D possibly TRBD2 on 6 matching bases. The DNA end lines up better with TRBJ2-7; the J call may be wrong. This CDR3 region has 14 residues. Germline assignment: CDR1 LGHNA and CDR2 YNFKEQ. The chain's CDR3 is CASSQDQTRNEQYF. CDR3 in DNA: TGTGCCAGCAGCCAAGATCAGACTAGGAACGAGCAGTACTTC.

The chain links TRBV6-5 to TRBJ2-7; D might be TRBD1 (5 bases). Germline V lookup: CDR1 MNHEY, CDR2 SVGAGI. The CDR3 consists of 15 residues. V was cut by 6 bases and J by 0 bases, with 15 bases left in between. The CDR3 coding sequence is TGTGCCAGCAGGGCGTCGGGCAGGGCCTCCTACGAGCAGTACTTC. It translates to CASRASGRASYEQYF.